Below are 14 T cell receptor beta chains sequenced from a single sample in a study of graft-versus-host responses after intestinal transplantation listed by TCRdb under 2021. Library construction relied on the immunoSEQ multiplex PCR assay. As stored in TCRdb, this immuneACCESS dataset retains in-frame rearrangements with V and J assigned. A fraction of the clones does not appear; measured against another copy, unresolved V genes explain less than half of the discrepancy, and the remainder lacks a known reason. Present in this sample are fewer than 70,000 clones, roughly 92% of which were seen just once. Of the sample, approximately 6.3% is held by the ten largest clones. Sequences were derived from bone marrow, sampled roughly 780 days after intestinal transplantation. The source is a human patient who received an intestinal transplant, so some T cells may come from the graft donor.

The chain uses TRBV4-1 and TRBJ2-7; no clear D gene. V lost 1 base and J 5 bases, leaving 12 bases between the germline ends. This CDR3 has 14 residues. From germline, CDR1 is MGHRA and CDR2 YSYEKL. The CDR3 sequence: CASSQAASSHEQYF. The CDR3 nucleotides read TGCGCCAGCAGCCAAGCGGCGAGTAGCCACGAGCAGTACTTC.

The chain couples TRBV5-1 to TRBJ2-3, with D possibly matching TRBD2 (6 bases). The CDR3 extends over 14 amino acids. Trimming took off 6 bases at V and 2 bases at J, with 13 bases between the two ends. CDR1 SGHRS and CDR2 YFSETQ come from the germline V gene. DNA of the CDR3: TGCGCCAGCACGCCTAGCGCCATCACAGATACGCAGTATTTT. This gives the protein CASTPSAITDTQYF.

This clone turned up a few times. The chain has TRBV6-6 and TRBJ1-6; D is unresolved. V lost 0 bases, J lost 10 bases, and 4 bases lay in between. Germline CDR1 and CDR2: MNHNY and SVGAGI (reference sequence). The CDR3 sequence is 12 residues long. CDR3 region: CASSYSGSPLHF. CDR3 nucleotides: TGTGCCAGCAGTTACTCTGGCTCACCCCTCCACTTT.

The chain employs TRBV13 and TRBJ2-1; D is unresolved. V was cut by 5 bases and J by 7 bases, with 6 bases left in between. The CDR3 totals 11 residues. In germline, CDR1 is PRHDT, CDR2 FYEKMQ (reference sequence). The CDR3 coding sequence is TGTGCCAGCAGCCAAGAGAATGAGCAGTTCTTC. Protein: CASSQENEQFF.

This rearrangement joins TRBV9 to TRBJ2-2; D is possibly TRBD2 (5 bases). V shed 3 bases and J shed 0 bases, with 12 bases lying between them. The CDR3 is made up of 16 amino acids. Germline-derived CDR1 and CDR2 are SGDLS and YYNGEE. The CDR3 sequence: CASSDVPGTNTGELFF. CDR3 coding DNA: TGTGCCAGCAGCGACGTCCCCGGGACGAACACCGGGGAGCTGTTTTTT.

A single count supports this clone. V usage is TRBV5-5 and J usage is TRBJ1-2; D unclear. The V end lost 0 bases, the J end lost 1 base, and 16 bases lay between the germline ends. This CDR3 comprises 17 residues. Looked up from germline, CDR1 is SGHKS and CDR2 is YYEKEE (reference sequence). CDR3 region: CASSLAPTAEGNYGYTF. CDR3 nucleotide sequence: TGTGCCAGCAGCTTGGCCCCAACCGCAGAAGGTAACTATGGCTACACCTTC.

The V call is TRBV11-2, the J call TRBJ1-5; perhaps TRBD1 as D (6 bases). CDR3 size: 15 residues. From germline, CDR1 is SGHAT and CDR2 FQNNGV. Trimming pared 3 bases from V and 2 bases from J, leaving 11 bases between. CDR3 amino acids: CASSFLEGGNQPQHF. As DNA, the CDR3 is TGTGCCAGCAGCTTTCTTGAGGGGGGCAATCAGCCCCAGCATTTT.

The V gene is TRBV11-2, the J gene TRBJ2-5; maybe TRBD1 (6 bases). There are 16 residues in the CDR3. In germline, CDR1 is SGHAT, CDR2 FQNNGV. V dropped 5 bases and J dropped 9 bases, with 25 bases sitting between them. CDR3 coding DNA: TGTGCCAGCAGCCCAGAGACAGGAGGTGGAACCCAGGCCCAGTACTTC. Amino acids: CASSPETGGGTQAQYF.

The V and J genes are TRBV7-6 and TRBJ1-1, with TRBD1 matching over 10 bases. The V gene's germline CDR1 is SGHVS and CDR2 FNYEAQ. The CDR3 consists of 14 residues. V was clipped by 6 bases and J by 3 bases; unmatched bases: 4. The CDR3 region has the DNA TGTGCCAGCAGTGACAGGGGGCAGGACACTGAAGCTTTCTTT. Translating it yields CASSDRGQDTEAFF.

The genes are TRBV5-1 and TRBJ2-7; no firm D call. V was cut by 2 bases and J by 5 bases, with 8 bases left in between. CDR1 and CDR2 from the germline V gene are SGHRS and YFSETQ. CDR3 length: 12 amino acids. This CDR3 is CASSLTEDEQYF. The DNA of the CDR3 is TGCGCCAGCAGCTTAACAGAGGACGAGCAGTACTTC.

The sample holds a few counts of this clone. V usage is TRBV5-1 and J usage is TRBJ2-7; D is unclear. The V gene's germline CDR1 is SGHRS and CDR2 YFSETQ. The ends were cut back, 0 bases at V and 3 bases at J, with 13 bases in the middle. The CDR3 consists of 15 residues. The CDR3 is CASSLGATLNYEQYF. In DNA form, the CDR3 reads TGCGCCAGCAGCTTGGGAGCTACATTAAACTACGAGCAGTACTTC.

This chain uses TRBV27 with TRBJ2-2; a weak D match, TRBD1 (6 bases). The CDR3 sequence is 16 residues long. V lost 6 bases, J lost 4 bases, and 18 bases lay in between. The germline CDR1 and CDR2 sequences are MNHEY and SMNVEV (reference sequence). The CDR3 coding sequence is TGTGCCAGCAGGCAAAGAACCGGGACAACCACCGGGGAGCTGTTTTTT. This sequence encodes CASRQRTGTTTGELFF.

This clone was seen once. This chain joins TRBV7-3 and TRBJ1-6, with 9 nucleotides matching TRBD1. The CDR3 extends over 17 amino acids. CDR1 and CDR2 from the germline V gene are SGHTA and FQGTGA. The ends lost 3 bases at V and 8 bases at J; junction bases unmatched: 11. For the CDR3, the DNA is TGTGCCAGCAGCTTCACCTCCGGGACAGGGAGTTATTCACCCCTCCACTTT. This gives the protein CASSFTSGTGSYSPLHF.

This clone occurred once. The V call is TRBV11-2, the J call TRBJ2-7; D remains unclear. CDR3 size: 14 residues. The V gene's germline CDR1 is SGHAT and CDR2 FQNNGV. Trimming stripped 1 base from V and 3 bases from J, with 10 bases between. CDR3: CASSLVLDYYEQYF. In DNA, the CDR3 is TGTGCCAGCAGCTTAGTGCTAGATTACTACGAGCAGTACTTC.